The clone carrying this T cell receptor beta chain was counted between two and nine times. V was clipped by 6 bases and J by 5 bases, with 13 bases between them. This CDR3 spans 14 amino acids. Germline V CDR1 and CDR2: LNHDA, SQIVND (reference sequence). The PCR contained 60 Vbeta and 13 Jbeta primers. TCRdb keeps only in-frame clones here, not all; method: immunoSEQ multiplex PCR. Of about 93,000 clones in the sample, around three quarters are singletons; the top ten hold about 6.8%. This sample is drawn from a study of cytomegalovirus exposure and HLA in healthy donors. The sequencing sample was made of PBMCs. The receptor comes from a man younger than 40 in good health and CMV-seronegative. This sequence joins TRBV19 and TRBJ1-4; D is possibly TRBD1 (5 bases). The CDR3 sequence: CASRVRDSNEKLFF. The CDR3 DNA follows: TGTGCCAGTAGGGTCCGGGACTCAAATGAAAAACTGTTTTTT.